This TCR beta chain is from a study of T cell responses to AZD1222 COVID-19 vaccine. Study at large: The analysis combined second doses at about 4 or about 12 weeks.

Worth noting for this clone: Its matching antigen is unknown.

CDR3 length: 16 residues. Germline lookup yields CDR1 GTSNPN and CDR2 SVGIG (reference sequence). Trimming cost V 3 bases and J 1 base, with 17 bases left between them. Study-wide results and limits: Females outnumbered males among donors, who were mostly white British; clonal diversity was possibly underestimated. Increased Spike-specific TCR breadth and depth were observed after two AZD1222 doses.

Clones were read by immunoSEQ multiplex PCR, and TCRdb kept only the in-frame ones, dropping some. Of about 140,000 clones detected, about nine tenths appear once; the ten largest clones hold roughly 3.1%. The clonotype comes from an adult in good health. The sequenced sample was peripheral blood, obtained on day 0 of AZD1222 vaccination. The V and J genes are TRBV30 and TRBJ2-3; D is perhaps TRBD2 (6 bases). DNA for the CDR3: TGTGCCTGGAGCGTAGGGAGTTCGGGGGGCACAGATACGCAGTATTTT. Protein sequence: CAWSVGSSGGTDTQYF.